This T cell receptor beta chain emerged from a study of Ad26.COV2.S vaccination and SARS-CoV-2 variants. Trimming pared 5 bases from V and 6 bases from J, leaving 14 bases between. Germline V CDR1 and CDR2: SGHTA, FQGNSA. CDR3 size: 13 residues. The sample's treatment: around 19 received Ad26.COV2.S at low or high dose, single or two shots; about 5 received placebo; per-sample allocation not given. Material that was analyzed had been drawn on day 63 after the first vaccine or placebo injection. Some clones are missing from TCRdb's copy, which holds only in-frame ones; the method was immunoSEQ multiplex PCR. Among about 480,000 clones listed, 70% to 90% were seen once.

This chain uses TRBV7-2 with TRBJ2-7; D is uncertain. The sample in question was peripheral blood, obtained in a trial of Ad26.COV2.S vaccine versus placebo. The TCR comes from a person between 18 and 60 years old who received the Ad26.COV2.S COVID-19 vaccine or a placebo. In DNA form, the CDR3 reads TGTGCCAGCAGCGCACTAAGGCGCGGCGAGCAGTACTTC. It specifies CASSALRRGEQYF.